The rows below give T cell receptor beta chains drawn from one sample of a study of low-dose radiotherapy and immunotherapy resistance in tumors. TCRdb passed the reads through MiXCR, listing each CDR3 protein once. The sample consists of some 60,000 distinct CDR3 sequences, around 27% of them appearing once. The material was PBMCs, obtained before treatment. The receptor source for this set is a male donor with rectosigmoid adenocarcinoma. The CDR3 runs from the conserved cysteine through the conserved F or W. The order of the fields is J gene, V gene, clone size, D gene, CDR3 protein, CDR3 DNA. A D gene is named only where the DNA matches it firmly. The size of a clone is reported for some rows only, either as once, few or many, or as a class for expanded clones.

J: TRBJ2-7; V: TRBV20-1; size: many; D: TRBD2; CDR3: CSAHHGGLAGPEQYF; DNA: TGCAGTGCCCATCATGGTGGGCTAGCGGGGCCCGAGCAGTACTTC
J: TRBJ1-5; V: TRBV28; size: many; D: NA; CDR3: CASRTGTRYSSQPQHF; DNA: TGTGCCAGCAGGACCGGGACAAGATATTCGTCACAGCCCCAGCATTTT
J: TRBJ1-4; V: TRBV28; size: few; D: TRBD1; CDR3: CASSFPGTGAPFMKKLFF; DNA: TGTGCCAGCAGTTTCCCTGGGACAGGTGCCCCCTTTATGAAAAAACTGTTTTTT
J: TRBJ2-5; V: TRBV24-1; size: NA; D: NA; CDR3: CATSAFRGQETQYF; DNA: TGTGCCACCAGTGCGTTTCGGGGGCAAGAGACCCAGTACTTC
J: TRBJ2-7; V: TRBV4-1; size: many; D: NA; CDR3: CASSQLLSYEQYF; DNA: TGCGCCAGCAGCCAATTACTATCCTACGAGCAGTACTTC
J: TRBJ1-2; V: TRBV13; size: many; D: NA; CDR3: CASSSLTGSHGYTF; DNA: TGTGCCAGCAGCTCTTTGACAGGTTCTCATGGCTACACCTTC
J: TRBJ2-5; V: TRBV7-8; size: many; D: TRBD2; CDR3: CASRPGLAGIQETQYF; DNA: TGTGCCAGCAGACCAGGACTAGCGGGCATACAAGAGACCCAGTACTTC
J: TRBJ2-3; V: TRBV7-9; size: many; D: NA; CDR3: CASSRGQAGDTQYF; DNA: TGTGCCAGCAGCCGCGGACAAGCCGGAGATACGCAGTATTTT
J: TRBJ2-1; V: TRBV7-2; size: many; D: TRBD2; CDR3: CASSFIAGGRGNEQFF; DNA: TGTGCCAGCAGCTTTATAGCGGGGGGGCGGGGAAATGAGCAGTTCTTC
J: TRBJ1-6; V: TRBV7-2; size: NA; D: TRBD1; CDR3: CASSFFISGTGDSPLHF; DNA: TGTGCCAGCAGCTTTTTCATTTCGGGGACAGGGGATTCACCCCTCCACTTT
J: TRBJ2-1; V: TRBV10-3; size: many; D: TRBD2; CDR3: CAISGLAGGSSYNEQFF; DNA: TGTGCCATCAGTGGGCTAGCGGGAGGCAGCTCCTACAATGAGCAGTTCTTC
J: TRBJ2-5; V: TRBV10-2; size: many; D: NA; CDR3: CASRRDSQETQYF; DNA: TGCGCCAGTCGCCGGGACTCCCAAGAGACCCAGTACTTC
J: TRBJ1-6; V: TRBV7-8; size: many; D: TRBD1; CDR3: CASSPTGQNPLSPLHF; DNA: TGTGCCAGCAGCCCAACGGGACAGAACCCCCTTTCACCCCTCCACTTT
J: TRBJ2-1; V: TRBV29-1; size: many; D: TRBD2; CDR3: CSVRGATSGRNNEQFF; DNA: TGCAGCGTCCGAGGCGCGACTAGCGGGAGGAACAATGAGCAGTTCTTC
J: TRBJ2-7; V: TRBV27; size: many; D: NA; CDR3: CASRLVRGSYEQYF; DNA: TGTGCCAGCAGGCTAGTTAGGGGTTCCTACGAGCAGTACTTC
J: TRBJ1-1; V: TRBV2; size: many; D: NA; CDR3: CASRPVGGTEAFF; DNA: TGTGCCAGCAGGCCTGTGGGGGGCACTGAAGCTTTCTTT
J: TRBJ1-4; V: TRBV2; size: many; D: NA; CDR3: CASSEHGGEGGNNEKLFF; DNA: TGTGCCAGCAGTGAACACGGCGGCGAGGGTGGGAACAATGAAAAACTGTTTTTT
J: TRBJ2-2; V: TRBV5-1; size: many; D: TRBD1; CDR3: CASSSTGAGELFF; DNA: TGCGCCAGCAGCTCTACAGGGGCCGGGGAGCTGTTTTTT
J: TRBJ2-5; V: TRBV27; size: many; D: NA; CDR3: CASSFRGGQETQYF; DNA: TGTGCCAGCAGTTTCAGGGGAGGCCAAGAGACCCAGTACTTC
J: TRBJ1-2; V: TRBV28; size: many; D: TRBD1; CDR3: CASRQTGGYGYTF; DNA: TGTGCCAGCAGACAAACAGGGGGCTATGGCTACACCTTC
J: TRBJ2-7; V: TRBV19; size: once; D: NA; CDR3: CASSPREGLSYEQYF; DNA: TGTGCCAGTAGCCCGAGAGAGGGGCTCTCCTACGAGCAGTACTTC
J: TRBJ1-3; V: TRBV7-9; size: many; D: NA; CDR3: CASSLSSGNTIYF; DNA: TGTGCCAGCAGCTTATCTTCTGGAAACACCATATATTTT
J: TRBJ2-1; V: TRBV20-1; size: many; D: TRBD1; CDR3: CSARAHGTGGNEQFF; DNA: TGCAGTGCTAGAGCCCACGGGACAGGGGGAAATGAGCAGTTCTTC
J: TRBJ1-5; V: TRBV2; size: many; D: NA; CDR3: CASSPGRTTPNQPQHF; DNA: TGTGCCAGCAGTCCCGGACGGACTACTCCTAATCAGCCCCAGCATTTT
J: TRBJ2-1; V: TRBV5-1; size: many; D: NA; CDR3: CASSLVPGVSYNEQFF; DNA: TGCGCCAGCAGCTTGGTCCCCGGAGTGTCCTACAATGAGCAGTTCTTC
J: TRBJ2-5; V: TRBV5-1; size: few; D: NA; CDR3: CASSLKVRETQYF; DNA: TGCGCCAGCAGCTTGAAAGTTCGGGAGACCCAGTACTTC
J: TRBJ2-3; V: TRBV23-1; size: many; D: NA; CDR3: CASTWDSSFTDTQYF; DNA: TGCGCCAGCACCTGGGACTCATCCTTCACAGATACGCAGTATTTT
J: TRBJ1-6; V: TRBV25-1; size: few; D: NA; CDR3: CASSEAGHSPLHF; DNA: TGTGCCAGCAGTGAGGCGGGTCATTCACCCCTCCACTTT
J: TRBJ1-5; V: TRBV29-1; size: many; D: TRBD1; CDR3: CSARQGRDQPQHF; DNA: TGCAGCGCCAGACAGGGTAGGGATCAGCCCCAGCATTTT
J: TRBJ1-1; V: TRBV6-2/TRBV6-3; size: many; D: NA; CDR3: CASSWRELITEAFF; DNA: TGTGCCAGCAGTTGGCGGGAATTAATAACTGAAGCTTTCTTT
J: TRBJ2-5; V: TRBV10-3; size: many; D: NA; CDR3: CAISLRAETQYF; DNA: TGTGCCATTAGCCTCCGGGCAGAGACCCAGTACTTC